This T cell receptor (beta chain) was retrieved from a study of radiotherapy plus CTLA-4 blockade in lung cancer. The wider study: Patients showed objective responses in approximately 17% of cases and disease control in under 35%. General study points: Blood saw expansion of tumor-derived TCR clones after radiotherapy plus ipilimumab. Reported findings show early blood T cell clone dynamics, with interferon-beta, best predicted response.

Germline V lookup: CDR1 SGHNT, CDR2 YYREEE (reference sequence). This CDR3 comprises 13 residues. Trimming left V 4 bases short and J 3 bases short, with 8 bases between. Sequencing was performed with immunoSEQ multiplex PCR; in TCRdb, only in-frame clones are kept and a portion is missing. The sample comprises tens of thousands of clones, around 79% of which are singletons, and over 2% rests with the top ten. Comment on this clone: The antigen is unknown.

Those patients who had chemo-refractory metastatic non-small-cell lung cancer were given focal radiation along with CTLA-4 blockade through ipilimumab. The chain joins TRBV5-4 to TRBJ2-1, with a weak D call TRBD2 (5 bases). This TCR derives from a human donor with non-small cell lung cancer whose response to radiotherapy plus ipilimumab could not be evaluated. The sequences come from peripheral blood, collected from a patient treated with radiotherapy plus ipilimumab. For the CDR3, the DNA is TGTGCCAGCAGCGCCCGGGACTACAATGAGCAGTTCTTC. Translated: CASSARDYNEQFF.